The clone carrying this T cell receptor beta chain was observed a single time. Its target is not known. The data are from a study of T cell responses to AZD1222 COVID-19 vaccine. Regarding the study as a whole: Spike-specific TCR breadth and depth grew following two AZD1222 doses.

The method was immunoSEQ multiplex PCR; TCRdb's version includes in-frame clones alone and lacks a portion of them. This table has 150,000 to 200,000 clones, more than 80% appearing once. V was shortened by 2 bases and J by 4 bases, with 8 bases between the two germline ends. The CDR3 has 13 amino acids. The source was peripheral blood, collected on day 0 of AZD1222 vaccination. The sequence was obtained from an adult in good health. The J gene is TRBJ1-2, the V gene TRBV12-3 or TRBV12-4, with D tentatively TRBD1 (5 bases). The DNA for the CDR3 is TGTGCCAGCAGTTTATTGGACACCTATGGCTACACCTTC. It yields the protein CASSLLDTYGYTF.